The clone carrying this T cell receptor (beta chain) was seen once. The antigen is undetermined. This entry comes from a study of shared clonotypes between healthy human individuals. The study's findings and limits: Specimens sampled were limited to blood, with tissue repertoires likely differing.

In germline, CDR1 is MDHEN, CDR2 SYDVKM. Trimming took off 5 bases at V and 5 bases at J, with 18 bases between the two ends. The length of the CDR3 is 15 residues. CD8 cells classed as naive were CD45RO-negative and positively selected for CCR7, excluding terminally differentiated effector memory CD45RA+ cells. Clones were sequenced by immunoSEQ multiplex PCR, and TCRdb holds only the in-frame ones, with some missing. This sample has around 2,000,000 clones, with less than 95% found just once. This TCR was recovered from a man between 18 and 35 years old in good health. The specimen sequenced was naive CD8+ T cells sorted from blood. J is TRBJ2-5 and V is TRBV28; a weak D match, TRBD2 (6 bases). This CDR3 is CASSPSSGLGETQYF. Here the CDR3 DNA reads TGTGCCAGCAGTCCCTCCTCGGGACTCGGGGAGACCCAGTACTTC.